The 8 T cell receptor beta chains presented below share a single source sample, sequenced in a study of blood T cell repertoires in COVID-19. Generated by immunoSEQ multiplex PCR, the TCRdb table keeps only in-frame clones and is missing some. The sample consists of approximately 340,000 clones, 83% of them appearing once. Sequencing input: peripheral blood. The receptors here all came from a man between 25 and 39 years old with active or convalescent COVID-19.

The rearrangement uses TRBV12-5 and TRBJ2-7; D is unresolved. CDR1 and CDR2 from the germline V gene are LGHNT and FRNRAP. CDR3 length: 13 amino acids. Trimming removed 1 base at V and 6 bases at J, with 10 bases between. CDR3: CASGLGQEGEQYF. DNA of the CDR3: TGTGCTAGTGGTTTGGGCCAGGAAGGCGAGCAGTACTTC.

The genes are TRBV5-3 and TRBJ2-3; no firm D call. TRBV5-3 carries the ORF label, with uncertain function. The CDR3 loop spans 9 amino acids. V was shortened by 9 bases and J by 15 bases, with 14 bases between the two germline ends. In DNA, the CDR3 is TGTGCCAAGCAATCGCAAAGATATTTT. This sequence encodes CAKQSQRYF.

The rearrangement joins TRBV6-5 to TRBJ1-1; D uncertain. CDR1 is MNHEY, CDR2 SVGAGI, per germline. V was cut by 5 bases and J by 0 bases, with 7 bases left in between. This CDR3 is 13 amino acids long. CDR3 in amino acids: CASSQAMNTEAFF. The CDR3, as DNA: TGTGCCAGCAGTCAGGCAATGAACACTGAAGCTTTCTTT.

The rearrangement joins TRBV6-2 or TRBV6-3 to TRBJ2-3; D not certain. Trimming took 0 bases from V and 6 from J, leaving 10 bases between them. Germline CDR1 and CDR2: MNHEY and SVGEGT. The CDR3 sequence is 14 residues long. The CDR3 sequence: CASSYSGAWDTQYF. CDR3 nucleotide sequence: TGTGCCAGCAGTTACTCCGGAGCTTGGGATACGCAGTATTTT.

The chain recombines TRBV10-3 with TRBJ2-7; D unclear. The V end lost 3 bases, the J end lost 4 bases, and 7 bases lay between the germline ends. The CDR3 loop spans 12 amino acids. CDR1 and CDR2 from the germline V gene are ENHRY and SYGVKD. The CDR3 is CAISDPVYEQYF. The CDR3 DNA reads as TGTGCCATCAGTGATCCCGTATACGAGCAGTACTTC.

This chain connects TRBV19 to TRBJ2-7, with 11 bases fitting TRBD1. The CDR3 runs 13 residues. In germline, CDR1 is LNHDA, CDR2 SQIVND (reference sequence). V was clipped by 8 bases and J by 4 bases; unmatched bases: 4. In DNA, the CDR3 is TGTGCCAGTGGACAGGGGGCTTCGTACGAGCAGTACTTC. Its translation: CASGQGASYEQYF.

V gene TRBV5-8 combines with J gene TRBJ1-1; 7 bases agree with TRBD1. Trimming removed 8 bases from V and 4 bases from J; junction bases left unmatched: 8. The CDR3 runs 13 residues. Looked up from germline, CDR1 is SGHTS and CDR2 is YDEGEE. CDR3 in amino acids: CARPEGASTEAFF. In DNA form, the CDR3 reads TGTGCCAGACCAGAGGGGGCAAGCACTGAAGCTTTCTTT. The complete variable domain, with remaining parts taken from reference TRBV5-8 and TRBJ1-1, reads EAGVTQSPTHLIKTRGQQATLRCSPISGHTSVYWYQQALGLGLQFLLWYDEGEERNRGNFPPRFSGRQFPNYSSELNVNALELEDSALYLCARPEGASTEAFFGQGTRLTVV.

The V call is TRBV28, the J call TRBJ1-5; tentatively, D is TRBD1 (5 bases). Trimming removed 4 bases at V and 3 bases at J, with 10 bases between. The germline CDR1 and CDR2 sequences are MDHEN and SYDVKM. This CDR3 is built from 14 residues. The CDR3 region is CASSSTVHNQPQHF. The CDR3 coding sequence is TGTGCCAGCAGTTCGACAGTTCACAATCAGCCCCAGCATTTT.